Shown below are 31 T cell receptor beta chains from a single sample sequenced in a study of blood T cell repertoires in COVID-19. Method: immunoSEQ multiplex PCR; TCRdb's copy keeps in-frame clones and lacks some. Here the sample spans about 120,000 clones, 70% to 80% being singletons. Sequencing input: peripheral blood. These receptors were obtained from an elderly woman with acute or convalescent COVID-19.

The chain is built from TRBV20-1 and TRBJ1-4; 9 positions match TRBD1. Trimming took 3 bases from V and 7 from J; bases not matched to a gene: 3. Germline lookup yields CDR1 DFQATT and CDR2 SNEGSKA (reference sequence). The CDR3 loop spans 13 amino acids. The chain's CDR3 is CSASRQGGEKLFF. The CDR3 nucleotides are TGCAGTGCTAGTCGACAGGGGGGTGAAAAACTGTTTTTT.

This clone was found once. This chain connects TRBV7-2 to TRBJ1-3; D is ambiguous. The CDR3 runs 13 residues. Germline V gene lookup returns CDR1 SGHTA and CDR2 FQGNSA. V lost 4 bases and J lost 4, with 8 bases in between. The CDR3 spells CASSSTPGNTIYF. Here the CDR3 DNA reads TGTGCCAGCAGCTCTACCCCAGGAAACACCATATATTTT.

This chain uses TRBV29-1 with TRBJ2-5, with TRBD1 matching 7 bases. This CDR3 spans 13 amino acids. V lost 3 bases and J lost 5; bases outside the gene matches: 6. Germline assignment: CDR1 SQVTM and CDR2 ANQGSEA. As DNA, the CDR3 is TGCAGCGTTGACGAGGGGGCTGGGGAGACCCAGTACTTC. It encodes CSVDEGAGETQYF.

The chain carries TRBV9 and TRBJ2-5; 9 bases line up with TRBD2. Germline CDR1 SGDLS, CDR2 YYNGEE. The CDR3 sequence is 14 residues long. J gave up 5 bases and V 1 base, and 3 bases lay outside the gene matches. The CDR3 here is CASSVLTSGETQYF. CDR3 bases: TGTGCCAGCAGCGTATTAACTAGCGGGGAGACCCAGTACTTC.

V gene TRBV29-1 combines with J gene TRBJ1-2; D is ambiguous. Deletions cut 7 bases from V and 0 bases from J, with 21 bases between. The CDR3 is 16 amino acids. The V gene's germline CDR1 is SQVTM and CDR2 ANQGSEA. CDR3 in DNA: TGCAGCGCGCAGTTAGGAATGCGGGAAGCTAACTATGGCTACACCTTC. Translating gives CSAQLGMREANYGYTF.

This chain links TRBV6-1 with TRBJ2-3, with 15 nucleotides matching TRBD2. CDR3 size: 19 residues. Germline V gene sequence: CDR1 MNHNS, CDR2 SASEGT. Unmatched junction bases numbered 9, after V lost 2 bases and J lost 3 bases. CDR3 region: CASSERTSGRASQTDTQYF. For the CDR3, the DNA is TGTGCCAGCAGTGAAAGGACTAGCGGGAGGGCCTCGCAGACAGATACGCAGTATTTT.

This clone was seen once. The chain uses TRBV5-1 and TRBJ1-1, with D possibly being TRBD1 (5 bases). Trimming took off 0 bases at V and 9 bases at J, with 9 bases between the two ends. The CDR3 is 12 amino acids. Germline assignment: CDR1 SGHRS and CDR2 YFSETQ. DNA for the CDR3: TGCGCCAGCAGCTTGGATAGGGGAAAAGCTTTCTTT. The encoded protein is CASSLDRGKAFF.

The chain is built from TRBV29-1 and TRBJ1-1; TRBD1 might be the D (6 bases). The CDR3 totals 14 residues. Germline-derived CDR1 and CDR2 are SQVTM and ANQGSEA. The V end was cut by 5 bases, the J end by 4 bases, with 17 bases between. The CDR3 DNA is TGCAGCGTTCAGGAACAGGGAGGGACCACTGAAGCTTTCTTT. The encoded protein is CSVQEQGGTTEAFF.

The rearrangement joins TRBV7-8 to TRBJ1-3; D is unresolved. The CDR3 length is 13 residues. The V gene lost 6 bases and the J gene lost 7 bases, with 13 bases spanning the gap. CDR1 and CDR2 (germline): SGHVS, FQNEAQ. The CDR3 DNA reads TGTGCCAGCAGTAACGGGGAGGCGAACACCATATATTTT. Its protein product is CASSNGEANTIYF.

The CDR3 protein is CATSGGQGHQYF. The CDR3 nucleotides read TGTGCCACCAGTGGGGGCCAGGGACATCAGTACTTC. The V and J genes are TRBV24-1 and TRBJ2-7, with D possibly matching TRBD1 (6 bases). Germline CDR1 and CDR2: KGHDR and SFDVKD. Trimming cost V 5 bases and J 10 bases, with 14 bases left between them. This CDR3 has 12 residues.

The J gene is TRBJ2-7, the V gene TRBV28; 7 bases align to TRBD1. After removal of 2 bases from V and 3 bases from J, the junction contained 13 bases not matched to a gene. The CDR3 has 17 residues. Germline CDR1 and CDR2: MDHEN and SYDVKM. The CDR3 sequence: CASSLEINRGLRYEQYF. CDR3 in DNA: TGTGCCAGCAGTTTAGAAATCAACAGGGGTCTTCGCTACGAGCAGTACTTC.

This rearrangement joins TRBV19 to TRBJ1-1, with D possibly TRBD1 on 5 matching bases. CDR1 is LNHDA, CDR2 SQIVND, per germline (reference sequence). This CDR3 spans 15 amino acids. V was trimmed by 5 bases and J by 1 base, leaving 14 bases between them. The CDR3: CASSATRTGNTEAFF. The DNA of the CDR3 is TGTGCCAGTAGTGCCACCCGAACAGGGAACACTGAAGCTTTCTTT.

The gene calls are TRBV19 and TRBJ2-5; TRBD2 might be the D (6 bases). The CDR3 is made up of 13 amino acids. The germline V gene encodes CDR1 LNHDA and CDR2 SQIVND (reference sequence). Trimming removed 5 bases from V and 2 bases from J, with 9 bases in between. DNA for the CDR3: TGTGCCAGTAGTGCCGGGACTCAAGAGACCCAGTACTTC. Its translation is CASSAGTQETQYF.

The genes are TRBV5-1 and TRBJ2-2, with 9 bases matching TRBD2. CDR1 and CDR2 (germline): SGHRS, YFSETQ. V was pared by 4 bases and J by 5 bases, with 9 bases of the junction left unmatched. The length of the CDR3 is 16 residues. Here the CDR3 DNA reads TGCGCCAGCAGCCCAAGGGCGGGAGGGCAAACCGGGGAGCTGTTTTTT. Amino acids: CASSPRAGGQTGELFF.

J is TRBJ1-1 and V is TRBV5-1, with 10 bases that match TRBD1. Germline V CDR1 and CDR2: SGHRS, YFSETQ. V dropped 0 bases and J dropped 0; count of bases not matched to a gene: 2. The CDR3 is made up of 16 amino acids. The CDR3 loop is CASSLGQGAMNTEAFF. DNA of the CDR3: TGCGCCAGCAGCTTGGGACAGGGGGCCATGAACACTGAAGCTTTCTTT. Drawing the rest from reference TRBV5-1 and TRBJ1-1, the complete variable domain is KAGVTQTPRYLIKTRGQQVTLSCSPISGHRSVSWYQQTPGQGLQFLFEYFSETQRNKGNFPGRFSGRQFSNSRSEMNVSTLELGDSALYLCASSLGQGAMNTEAFFGQGTRLTVV.

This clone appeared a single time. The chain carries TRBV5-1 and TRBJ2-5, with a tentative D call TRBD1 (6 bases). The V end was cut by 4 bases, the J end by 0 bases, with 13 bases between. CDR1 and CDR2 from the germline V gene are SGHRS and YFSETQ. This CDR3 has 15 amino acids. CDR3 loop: CASSEGQQYQETQYF. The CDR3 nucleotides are TGCGCCAGCAGCGAAGGACAGCAGTACCAAGAGACCCAGTACTTC. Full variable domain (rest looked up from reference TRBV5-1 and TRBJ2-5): KAGVTQTPRYLIKTRGQQVTLSCSPISGHRSVSWYQQTPGQGLQFLFEYFSETQRNKGNFPGRFSGRQFSNSRSEMNVSTLELGDSALYLCASSEGQQYQETQYFGPGTRLLVL.

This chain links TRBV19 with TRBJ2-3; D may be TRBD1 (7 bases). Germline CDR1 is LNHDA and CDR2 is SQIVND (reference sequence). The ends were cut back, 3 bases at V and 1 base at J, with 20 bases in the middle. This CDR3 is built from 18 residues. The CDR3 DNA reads TGTGCCAGTAGTATCGGGCCAGGGGGGATATTCGGCACAGATACGCAGTATTTT. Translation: CASSIGPGGIFGTDTQYF.

The CDR3, as DNA: TGTGCCAGCAGCTTTAACAGGGGCGATTACAATGAGCAGTTCTTC. Encoded protein: CASSFNRGDYNEQFF. The J gene is TRBJ2-1, the V gene TRBV11-3; 7 bases match TRBD1. J lost 4 bases, V lost 3 bases, and 6 bases had no gene match. From germline, CDR1 is SGHNT and CDR2 YENEEA. The CDR3 is 15 residues long.

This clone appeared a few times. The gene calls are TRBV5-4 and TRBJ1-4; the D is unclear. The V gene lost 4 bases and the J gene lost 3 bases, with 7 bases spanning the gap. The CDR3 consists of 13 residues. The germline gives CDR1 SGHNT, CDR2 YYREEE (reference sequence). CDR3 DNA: TGTGCCAGCAGCGGAGTACCTAATGAAAAACTGTTTTTT. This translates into CASSGVPNEKLFF. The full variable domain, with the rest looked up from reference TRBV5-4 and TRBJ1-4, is ETGVTQSPTHLIKTRGQQVTLRCSSQSGHNTVSWYQQALGQGPQFIFQYYREEENGRGNFPPRFSGLQFPNYSSELNVNALELDDSALYLCASSGVPNEKLFFGSGTQLSVL.

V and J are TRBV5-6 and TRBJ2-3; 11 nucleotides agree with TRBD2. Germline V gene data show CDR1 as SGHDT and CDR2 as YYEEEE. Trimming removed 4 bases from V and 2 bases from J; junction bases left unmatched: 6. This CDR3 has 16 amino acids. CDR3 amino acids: CASSEGLAVYTDTQYF. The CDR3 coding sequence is TGTGCCAGCAGCGAGGGACTAGCGGTTTACACAGATACGCAGTATTTT.

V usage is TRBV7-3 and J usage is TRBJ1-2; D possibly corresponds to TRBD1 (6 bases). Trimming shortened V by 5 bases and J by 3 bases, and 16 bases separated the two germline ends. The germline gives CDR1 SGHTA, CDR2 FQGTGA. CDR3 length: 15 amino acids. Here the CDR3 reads CASSPGAGGDYGYTF. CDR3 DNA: TGTGCCAGCAGCCCAGGCGCGGGGGGCGACTATGGCTACACCTTC.

Written as DNA, the CDR3 is TGTGCCAGCGCCCCTACGGGAAGCACGTCGGATACGCAGTATTTT. Protein sequence: CASAPTGSTSDTQYF. The chain carries TRBV6-4 and TRBJ2-3; the D gene is possibly TRBD2 (5 bases). CDR3 length: 15 residues. V lost 8 bases to trimming and J lost 6 bases, with 21 bases between them. Germline CDR1 reads MRHNA; CDR2 reads SNTAGT.

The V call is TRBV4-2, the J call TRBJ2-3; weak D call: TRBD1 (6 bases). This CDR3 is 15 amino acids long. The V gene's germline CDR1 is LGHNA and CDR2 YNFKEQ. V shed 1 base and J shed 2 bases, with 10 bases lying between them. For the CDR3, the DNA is TGTGCCAGCAGCCAAGCGGGACAATTCACAGATACGCAGTATTTT. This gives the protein CASSQAGQFTDTQYF.

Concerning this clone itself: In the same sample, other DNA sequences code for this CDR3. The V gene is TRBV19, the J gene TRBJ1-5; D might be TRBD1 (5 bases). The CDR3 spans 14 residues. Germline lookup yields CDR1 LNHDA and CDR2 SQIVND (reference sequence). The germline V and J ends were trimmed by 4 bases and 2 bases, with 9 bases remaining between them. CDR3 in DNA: TGTGCCAGTAGTAGCTCGGGGGGCAATCAGCCCCAGCATTTT. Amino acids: CASSSSGGNQPQHF.

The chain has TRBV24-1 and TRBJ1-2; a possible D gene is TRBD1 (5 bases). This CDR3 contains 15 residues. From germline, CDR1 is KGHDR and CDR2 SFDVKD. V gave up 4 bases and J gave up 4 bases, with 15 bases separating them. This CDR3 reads CATSEHAGSRYGYTF. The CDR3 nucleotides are TGTGCCACCAGTGAACATGCAGGGTCCCGCTATGGCTACACCTTC.

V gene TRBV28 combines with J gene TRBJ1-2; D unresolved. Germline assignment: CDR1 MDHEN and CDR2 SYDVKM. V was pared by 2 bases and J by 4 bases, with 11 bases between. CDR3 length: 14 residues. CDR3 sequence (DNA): TGTGCCAGCAGTTTAAGCGCAGCGACCTATGGCTACACCTTC. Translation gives CASSLSAATYGYTF.

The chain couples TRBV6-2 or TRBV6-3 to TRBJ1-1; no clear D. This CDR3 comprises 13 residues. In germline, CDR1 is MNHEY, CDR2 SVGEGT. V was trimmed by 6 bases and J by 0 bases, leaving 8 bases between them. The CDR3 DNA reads TGTGCCAGCAGCCCCAACATGAACACTGAAGCTTTCTTT. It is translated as CASSPNMNTEAFF.

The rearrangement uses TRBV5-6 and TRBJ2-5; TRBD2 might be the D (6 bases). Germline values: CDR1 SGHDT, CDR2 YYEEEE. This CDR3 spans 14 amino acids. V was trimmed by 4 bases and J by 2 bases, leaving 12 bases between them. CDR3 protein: CASSKRDFQETQYF. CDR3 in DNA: TGTGCCAGCAGCAAACGGGACTTTCAAGAGACCCAGTACTTC.

For the CDR3, the DNA is TGTGCCAGTACTCAGGGATATAGCAATCAGCCCCAGCATTTT. Its protein product is CASTQGYSNQPQHF. The rearrangement joins TRBV19 to TRBJ1-5, with TRBD1 as a possible D gene (5 bases). Trimming took off 7 bases at V and 0 bases at J, with 10 bases between the two ends. CDR1 is LNHDA and CDR2 is SQIVND in the germline V gene (reference sequence). The CDR3 has 14 residues.

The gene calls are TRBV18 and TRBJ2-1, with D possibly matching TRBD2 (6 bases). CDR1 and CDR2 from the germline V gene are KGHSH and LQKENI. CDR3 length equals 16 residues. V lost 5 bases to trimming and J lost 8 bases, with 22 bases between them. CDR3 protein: CASSSRSSDGFDEQFF. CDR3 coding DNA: TGTGCCAGCTCATCGCGATCTAGCGACGGTTTCGATGAGCAGTTCTTC.

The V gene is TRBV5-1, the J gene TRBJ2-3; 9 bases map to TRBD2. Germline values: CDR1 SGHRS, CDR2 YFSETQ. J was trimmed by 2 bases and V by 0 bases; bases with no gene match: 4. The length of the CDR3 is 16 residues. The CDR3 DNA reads TGCGCCAGCAGCTTGGGACTAGCGGATTCCACAGATACGCAGTATTTT. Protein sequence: CASSLGLADSTDTQYF.